This T cell receptor (beta chain) was recovered during a study of cytomegalovirus exposure and HLA in healthy donors. The germline gives CDR1 SGHNT, CDR2 YENEEA. Trimming pared 0 bases from V and 9 bases from J, leaving 6 bases between. This CDR3 is built from 12 residues. 13 Jbeta primers and 60 Vbeta primers were used for the PCR. The table came from immunoSEQ multiplex PCR; TCRdb's copy has only in-frame clones and leaves some out. The sample has under 200,000 clones; roughly 80% are singletons. This receptor was obtained from a middle-aged man in good health and CMV-seronegative. The chain uses TRBV11-3 and TRBJ2-1, with D tentatively TRBD2 (5 bases). The sample consisted of PBMCs. CDR3 sequence (DNA): TGTGCCAGCAGCTTAGATGGGAGTGAGCAGTTCTTC. Its protein product is CASSLDGSEQFF. Looking up the rest from reference TRBV11-3 and TRBJ2-1 gives the full variable domain: EAGVVQSPRYKIIEKKQPVAFWCNPISGHNTLYWYLQNLGQGPELLIRYENEEAVDDSQLPKDRFSAERLKGVDSTLKIQPAELGDSAVYLCASSLDGSEQFFGPGTRLTVL.